This T cell receptor (beta chain) is from a study of T cells after yellow fever vaccination. MiXCR was run by TCRdb on the 5' RACE reads, yielding one entry per CDR3 protein. Of almost 600,000 distinct CDR3 sequences detected, about 14% appear once; the ten largest clones hold over 11%. This clonotype came up a few times. The source of this sequence is a man aged 25-40 years who received the YFV17D yellow fever vaccine. The material sequenced was PBMCs, taken on the day of the yellow fever booster vaccination.

The CDR3 DNA follows: TGTGCCAGCAGGCTAAAGGGCACAGATACGCAGTATTTT. Amino acid sequence: CASRLKGTDTQYF. The rearrangement joins TRBV6-1 to TRBJ2-3; no firm D call. The CDR3 length is 13 residues. The germline gives CDR1 MNHNS, CDR2 SASEGT. Trimming shortened V by 6 bases and J by 1 base, and 8 bases separated the two germline ends.